This TCR beta chain is from a study of post-analysis software for immune sequencing data. Details on this clonotype: Its antigen remains unidentified.

Study results and caveats: Roughly five TRBV segments appeared more often in patients than in controls, and TRBV5-6, TRBV5-1 and TRBV20-1 were among these.

Unique molecular identifiers had been added to the TCR beta cDNA libraries. TCRdb recomputed calls from the PCR reads with MiXCR, one row per CDR3 protein. The sample has almost 700,000 distinct CDR3 sequences; 59% are singletons. The CDR3 is 17 residues long. The germline V gene encodes CDR1 MGHRA and CDR2 YSYEKL. V was trimmed by 2 bases and J by 1 base, leaving 16 bases between them. The chain couples TRBV4-1 to TRBJ2-3; D unresolved. This sequence originates from a girl aged 2 to 9 with multiple sclerosis. Sequenced sample: blood. CDR3 amino acids: CASSQSSDHSGTDTQYF. Here the CDR3 DNA reads TGCGCCAGCAGCCAATCTTCGGACCATTCTGGCACAGATACGCAGTATTTT.